This entry features one T cell receptor (beta chain) sequence. Its specificity is not known. Some clones are missing from TCRdb's copy, which holds only in-frame ones; the method was immunoSEQ multiplex PCR. This table holds some 47,000 clones, 89% found once. This sample stems from a study of CD4+ T cells in melanoma. Study-level results: Diverse differentiation states were reported for melanoma neoantigen-specific CD4+ T cells.

The CDR3 has 16 amino acids. CDR1 is LGHNA and CDR2 is YSLEER in the germline V gene. V lost 0 bases to trimming and J lost 4 bases, with 15 bases between them. The TCR sequence derives from a human donor with melanoma. The chain carries TRBV4-3 and TRBJ1-2, with D hard to call. The sample was peripheral blood. The CDR3 loop is CASSQDYGLTLYGYTF. The CDR3 DNA sequence: TGCGCCAGCAGCCAAGATTACGGACTGACACTCTATGGCTACACCTTC.